This T cell receptor beta chain stems from a study of Tregs in tolerant kidney transplant recipients. Background on the study: The nonmyeloablative bone marrow transplants came from related graft donors, with transient mixed chimerism. The study's findings and limits: Some patients' samples used different primers over time, so nucleotide sequences weren't comparable. Expanding Tregs on activated donor B cells appeared to best identify donor-specific TCRbeta clones.

Turning to this clone: Its antigen is not identified.

CD4+CD25+CD127- Tregs, CD4+CD25- non-Tregs, CD4 and CD8 cells were sorted. The table came from immunoSEQ multiplex PCR; TCRdb's copy has only in-frame clones and leaves some out. This table holds about 94,000 clones, 93% found once. With V trimmed by 4 bases and J by 4 bases, 13 bases remained unmatched. Germline V gives CDR1 SGHRS, CDR2 YFSETQ. The CDR3 is 17 residues long. This rearrangement joins TRBV5-1 to TRBJ2-3, with 9 bases fitting TRBD1. Here the sequenced sample was CD4+ T cells from blood, taken before the transplant. The clonotype originates from a human donor who received a combined kidney and bone marrow transplant. This chain's CDR3 is CASSIRSGQGRSDTQYF. The CDR3 region has the DNA TGCGCCAGCAGCATTCGGTCGGGACAGGGTCGCTCAGATACGCAGTATTTT.